This T cell receptor (beta chain) came from a study of blood T cell repertoires in COVID-19 (dated by TCRdb to about 2020). About the investigation overall: Samples from collaborators originated in the United States, Italy and Spain and spanned both the acute and convalescent phases of COVID-19. The prospective study material was composed of cDNA or gDNA derived from T cells, B-cell-depleted T cells, or PBMCs. Subjects who had been exposed to COVID-19, were actively infected with it, or had recovered from it provided the deeply sampled blood TCRbeta repertoires that made up the dataset. The repertoires were made available in a free public database intended to serve as a resource for research on the immune response to SARS-CoV-2. The samples were drawn from two sources: the first 160 participants of the ongoing ImmuneRACE study, and over 1,000 subjects contributed by 6 global collaborators. Sample metadata almost always included a de-identified subject ID, COVID-19 status, age in years and sex. Where HLA class I and class II types were available, the types were taken from metadata supplied by the sample provider, not from assay-based typing. The study at large found these results: How much clinical and demographic metadata was included differed by source and by participant, and the metadata was provided uncurated.

This clone was counted between two and nine times. Its cognate antigen has yet to be identified. Per-nucleotide qualities are absent, and no much larger clonotype sits a single base away. Each collaborating institution followed its own protocols to collect whole blood in K2EDTA tubes. For TCRbeta analysis, collaborator samples were shipped as frozen whole blood, as isolated PBMCs, or as DNA extracted from either sample type. Per the germline V gene, SGHVS is the CDR1 and FQNEAQ is the CDR2. At the junction V is shortened by 3 bases and J by 7 bases, with 10 bases in between. The CDR3 starts with the cysteine, ends with the phenylalanine, and has 13 residues. Just CDR3 DNA is preserved here, 39 bases in frame from base 1. TCRbeta CDR3 regions were amplified from genomic DNA by means of the immunoSEQ Assay, a bias-controlled multiplex PCR. The paper's processing steps were these. The number of nucleated cells in each sample was estimated by amplification of reference gene primers within the assay. To quantify the absolute abundance of each unique TCRbeta CDR3 rearrangement, sequence reads were collapsed and filtered. For each sample, productive Simpson clonality was calculated as the square root of Simpson's diversity index over productive rearrangements. The table comes from immuneACCESS by way of TCRdb, which keeps in-frame sequences with V and J called. Part of the clones is missing from these tables; in studies checked, under half for an unresolved V gene and the rest for unknown reasons. Clone size and the V and J calls come from that table; the DNA yielded D and trimming. The sample table lists 90,000 to 140,000 clones, over 75% of them with a count of one. Roughly 4.5% of the sample is taken by the ten largest.

The V and J segments used are TRBV7-8 and TRBJ1-5; TRBD1 is possibly the D segment (6 matching bases). The sequencing input was peripheral blood. This TCR was sampled from a middle-aged man with acute or convalescent COVID-19. The sequenced DNA is TGTGCCAGCAGCTTGGGGGCCTGGCAGCCCCAGCATTTT. Translated, it gives CASSLGAWQPQHF.